A single sample gave rise to the 28 T cell receptor beta chains below, sequenced in a study of regulatory T cells in long-lasting Graves disease. The time point: newly diagnosed GD, antithyroid drugs for less than 3 months. Isolated PBMC RNA provided the starting material for the TCR library. Libraries of TCR beta came from iRepertoire HTBI primers plus Arm-PCR of CDR3 regions. TCRdb analysed the multiplex PCR reads with MiXCR anew, one entry per CDR3 protein. Of hundreds of thousands of distinct CDR3 sequences in the sample, about 15% were seen once. These data were also reused for a study on T cells in Graves' hyperthyroidism and ophthalmopathy.

The specimen comprised peripheral blood mononuclear cells (PBMCs), sampled at new diagnosis, from a patient treated with antithyroid drugs. The receptors come from a woman aged 30 to 39 with Graves disease.

This clonotype was observed at least ten times. The chain is built from TRBV15 and TRBJ1-5; D gene unclear. Germline V CDR1 and CDR2: LNHNV, YYDKDF (reference sequence). V lost 4 bases, J lost 5 bases, and 6 bases lay in between. The CDR3 length is 12 residues. CDR3 loop: CATSTQDQPQHF. Here the CDR3 DNA reads TGTGCCACCAGCACGCAAGATCAGCCCCAGCATTTT. Full variable domain (missing parts from reference TRBV15 and TRBJ1-5): DAMVIQNPRYQVTQFGKPVTLSCSQTLNHNVMYWYQQKSSQAPKLLFHYYDKDFNNEADTPDNFQSRRPNTSFCFLDIRSPGLGDTAMYLCATSTQDQPQHFGDGTRLSIL.

This clonotype was seen many times. The gene calls are TRBV28 and TRBJ2-2; a weak D match, TRBD1 (5 bases). This CDR3 spans 16 amino acids. Trimming pared 1 base from V and 4 bases from J, leaving 13 bases between. The germline V gene encodes CDR1 MDHEN and CDR2 SYDVKM. CDR3 in DNA: TGTGCCAGCAGTTTATTACAGGATAGTACCACCGGGGAGCTGTTTTTT. The encoded protein is CASSLLQDSTTGELFF.

Comments on this clonotype: Germline and junction disagree at one end, which may indicate a read error. This rearrangement joins TRBV20-1 to TRBJ1-6; 7 nucleotides line up with TRBD1. Germline values: CDR1 DFQATT, CDR2 SNEGSKA (reference sequence). CDR3 length: 15 residues. CDR3 loop: CSAGEGQQINSPLHF. CDR3 nucleotides: TGCAGTGCTGGAGAGGGACAGCAAATCAATTCACCCCTCCACTTT.

This clonotype was counted at least ten times. The rearrangement joins TRBV3-1 to TRBJ2-7, with D perhaps TRBD2 (5 bases). Germline CDR1 is LGHDT and CDR2 is YNNKEL (reference sequence). V was shortened by 4 bases and J by 3 bases, with 7 bases between the two germline ends. This CDR3 contains 12 residues. In DNA, the CDR3 is TGTGCCAGCAGCCCTGGACTCTACGAGCAGTACTTC. Its protein product is CASSPGLYEQYF.

A few counts support this clonotype. The chain carries TRBV7-9 and TRBJ1-6, with D unresolved. V was pared by 1 base and J by 12 bases, with 10 bases between. Germline-derived CDR1 and CDR2 are SEHNR and FQNEAQ (reference sequence). CDR3 length: 13 amino acids. The CDR3 coding sequence is TGTGCCAGCAGCTTAGAGGGCTCTTTACCCCTCCACTTT. This encodes CASSLEGSLPLHF.

This clonotype was found many times. Written as DNA, the CDR3 is TGTGCCAGCAGCGGGGATTTAGCGGGAGCGGGTTACGAGCAGTACTTC. Residues: CASSGDLAGAGYEQYF. This chain uses TRBV7-6 with TRBJ2-7; 9 bases are a match to TRBD2. This CDR3 spans 16 amino acids. Unmatched junction bases numbered 12, after V lost 5 bases and J lost 4 bases. Looked up from germline, CDR1 is SGHVS and CDR2 is FNYEAQ.

This clonotype was counted a few times. This chain connects TRBV2 to TRBJ1-3, with D unresolved. CDR1 is SNHLY and CDR2 is FYNNEI in the germline V gene. Trimming stripped 10 bases from V and 4 bases from J, with 8 bases between. This CDR3 has 11 amino acids. The CDR3 protein is CATFAGNTIYF. The CDR3 DNA follows: TGTGCCACGTTTGCAGGAAACACCATATATTTT.

The table lists this clonotype with many counts. This chain uses TRBV27 with TRBJ2-2; D unclear. Germline V gene lookup returns CDR1 MNHEY and CDR2 SMNVEV (reference sequence). The V gene lost 4 bases and the J gene lost 3 bases, with 12 bases spanning the gap. CDR3 length: 15 amino acids. As DNA, the CDR3 is TGTGCCAGCAGTTCGATGCCCCGGGACACCGGGGAGCTGTTTTTT. Translation: CASSSMPRDTGELFF.

This chain links TRBV18 with TRBJ2-2, with 9 bases identical to TRBD1. This CDR3 contains 15 residues. The V segment lost 8 bases and the J segment 7 bases; nucleotides outside the gene matches: 11. Germline V CDR1 and CDR2: KGHSH, LQKENI. The CDR3 protein is CASNAGQGGIGELFF. CDR3 DNA sequence: TGTGCCAGCAACGCGGGACAGGGAGGTATCGGGGAGCTGTTTTTT.

The table lists this clonotype with many counts. This chain connects TRBV28 to TRBJ1-2; D is ambiguous. CDR1 MDHEN and CDR2 SYDVKM come from the germline V gene. Trimming pared 3 bases from V and 3 bases from J, leaving 11 bases between. CDR3 size: 14 residues. Here the CDR3 reads CASSLSRAHYGYTF. The CDR3 coding sequence is TGTGCCAGCAGTTTGTCGAGGGCTCACTATGGCTACACCTTC.

The chain joins TRBV7-9 to TRBJ2-5; D is unclear. Germline-derived CDR1 and CDR2 are SEHNR and FQNEAQ (reference sequence). The CDR3 covers 13 residues. Trimming left V 11 bases short and J 4 bases short, with 17 bases between. CDR3 loop: CAAKGDGRETQYF. Written as DNA, the CDR3 is TGTGCCGCCAAGGGTGACGGACGAGAGACCCAGTACTTC.

The V call is TRBV20-1, the J call TRBJ2-7, with D perhaps matching TRBD2 (6 bases). With 5 bases removed from V and 3 bases from J, the gap between germline ends came to 20 bases. Germline V gene data show CDR1 as DFQATT and CDR2 as SNEGSKA (reference sequence). The CDR3 sequence is 15 residues long. CDR3 in DNA: TGCAGTGCTGGCGAGGAGGGCAACTACTTCTACGAGCAGTACTTC. Its protein is CSAGEEGNYFYEQYF.

J is TRBJ1-4 and V is TRBV28; D may be TRBD1 (6 bases). Trimming removed 6 bases at V and 7 bases at J, with 18 bases between. The germline gives CDR1 MDHEN, CDR2 SYDVKM. The CDR3 runs 15 residues. As DNA, the CDR3 is TGTGCCAGCAGCGACAGCAGGGGTAGAAGTGAAAAACTGTTTTTT. Its protein is CASSDSRGRSEKLFF.

This clonotype came up many times. This rearrangement joins TRBV7-3 to TRBJ2-3; a possible D gene is TRBD2 (6 bases). This CDR3 is 15 amino acids long. The germline V gene encodes CDR1 SGHTA and CDR2 FQGTGA. The V end was cut by 4 bases, the J end by 4 bases, with 15 bases between. The CDR3 loop reads CASSSSGGVADTQYF. CDR3 in DNA: TGTGCCAGCAGCTCGAGCGGAGGGGTCGCAGATACGCAGTATTTT.

This chain links TRBV27 with TRBJ2-5, with D tentatively TRBD2 (5 bases). CDR3 length: 14 amino acids. The V end lost 0 bases, the J end lost 6 bases, and 11 bases lay between the germline ends. Per the germline V gene, CDR1 is MNHEY and CDR2 is SMNVEV (reference sequence). DNA of the CDR3: TGTGCCAGCAGTTTATCGGCGGGTCGAAAGACCCAGTACTTC. Protein: CASSLSAGRKTQYF.

This clonotype was observed many times. The chain employs TRBV27 and TRBJ2-7; TRBD1 aligns across 10 bases. The CDR3 is 15 amino acids. Germline CDR1 and CDR2: MNHEY and SMNVEV (reference sequence). Germline trimming cut 6 bases from V and 4 bases from J; bases unmatched to any gene: 9. The CDR3 reads CASSDRGLGEYEQYF. CDR3 in DNA: TGTGCCAGCAGCGACAGGGGGCTGGGGGAATACGAGCAGTACTTC.

This clonotype was observed a handful of times. This chain links TRBV5-1 with TRBJ2-3; D is undetermined. From germline, CDR1 is SGHRS and CDR2 YFSETQ. V was cut by 0 bases and J by 10 bases, with 15 bases left in between. CDR3 length equals 14 residues. This CDR3 reads CASSLEPPLGAQYF. The DNA of the CDR3 is TGCGCCAGCAGCTTGGAGCCCCCCCTAGGCGCGCAGTATTTT.

This clonotype was counted many times. The rearrangement uses TRBV20-1 and TRBJ1-1; D is uncertain. Looked up from germline, CDR1 is DFQATT and CDR2 is SNEGSKA (reference sequence). Trimming shortened V by 3 bases and J by 3 bases, and 14 bases separated the two germline ends. The CDR3 totals 14 residues. CDR3 bases: TGCAGTGCTAGTTTTATGTTTCGGGACACTGAAGCTTTCTTT. Amino acid sequence: CSASFMFRDTEAFF.

This clonotype was seen a handful of times. The chain employs TRBV20-1 and TRBJ2-7; possible D gene TRBD2, 5 bases. The ends were cut back, 7 bases at V and 1 base at J, with 8 bases in the middle. The CDR3 spans 11 residues. The germline V gene encodes CDR1 DFQATT and CDR2 SNEGSKA (reference sequence). The CDR3 nucleotides are TGCAGTGGCCTAGCTTCCTACGAGCAGTACTTC. This encodes CSGLASYEQYF.

In this sample, this clonotype turned up a few times. The V call is TRBV9, the J call TRBJ2-2; the D is unclear. Germline V lookup: CDR1 SGDLS, CDR2 YYNGEE. The V end was cut by 5 bases, the J end by 4 bases, with 15 bases between. CDR3 length: 15 amino acids. Written as DNA, the CDR3 is TGTGCCAGCAGACAAAACCGGGCCGGCACCGGGGAGCTGTTTTTT. Amino acid sequence: CASRQNRAGTGELFF. The full variable domain, rest sourced from reference TRBV9 and TRBJ2-2, is DSGVTQTPKHLITATGQRVTLRCSPRSGDLSVYWYQQSLDQGLQFLIQYYNGEERAKGNILERFSAQQFPDLHSELNLSSLELGDSALYFCASRQNRAGTGELFFGEGSRLTVL.

This clonotype showed up just a few times. The chain links TRBV25-1 to TRBJ2-7; tentatively, D is TRBD1 or TRBD2 (6 bases each). The CDR3 extends over 15 amino acids. CDR1 is MGHDK, CDR2 SYGVNS, per germline. V gave up 3 bases and J gave up 1 base, with 13 bases separating them. In DNA form, the CDR3 reads TGTGCCAGCAGTGAGCACTGGGGGGCTTCCTACGAGCAGTACTTC. Protein product: CASSEHWGASYEQYF.

This clonotype has just a few counts. The chain links TRBV6-1 to TRBJ2-4; possible D gene TRBD1, 5 bases. This CDR3 contains 18 residues. V lost 7 bases, J lost 0 bases, and 22 bases lay in between. CDR1 is MNHNS, CDR2 SASEGT, per germline. CDR3: CASIIRAALDKAKNIQYF. In DNA form, the CDR3 reads TGTGCCAGCATCATCAGGGCAGCCCTTGACAAAGCCAAAAACATTCAGTACTTC.

This clonotype was seen at least ten times. The gene calls are TRBV2 and TRBJ2-1, with TRBD2 matching 9 bases. V gave up 2 bases and J gave up 2 bases; unmatched junction bases: 1. Per germline, CDR1 SNHLY and CDR2 FYNNEI. The CDR3 runs to 15 residues. The CDR3 region has the DNA TGTGCCAGCAGTGAACTAGCGGGACCCTACAATGAGCAGTTCTTC. Translation: CASSELAGPYNEQFF.

About this clonotype: Sequence at one end of the junction differs from germline and may be a read error. This sequence joins TRBV12-5 and TRBJ2-1; the D gene is possibly TRBD2 (7 bases). This CDR3 is built from 16 residues. CDR1 is LGHNT and CDR2 is FRNRAP in the germline V gene. The CDR3 DNA is TGTGCTAGTGGTTTGGGGGGGGGCAAGCCCTACAATGGGCAGTTCTTC. Translating it yields CASGLGGGKPYNGQFF.

A word on this clonotype: Possible read error: a much larger clone is one base away. The chain uses TRBV2 and TRBJ2-1; TRBD1 matches 9 bases. The ends lost 3 bases at V and 4 bases at J; junction bases unmatched: 10. The CDR3 contains 17 residues. Germline V gene lookup returns CDR1 SNHLY and CDR2 FYNNEI. This CDR3 reads CASSDSQGARGYNEQFF. The CDR3 DNA reads as TGTGCCAGCAGTGATTCACAGGGGGCGCGAGGGTACAATGAGCAGTTCTTC.

Ten or more counts support this clonotype. The CDR3 nucleotides read TGTGCCAGCAGCCGGACAGTGGGAGAGACCCAGTACTTC. Amino acid sequence: CASSRTVGETQYF. The chain carries TRBV11-2 and TRBJ2-5; D is possibly TRBD1 (6 bases). Germline-derived CDR1 and CDR2 are SGHAT and FQNNGV. The V gene lost 5 bases and the J gene lost 4 bases, with 11 bases spanning the gap. This CDR3 is 13 amino acids long.

The table lists this clonotype with many counts. J is TRBJ1-5 and V is TRBV28; tentatively, D is TRBD1 (5 bases). Trimming shortened V by 3 bases and J by 2 bases, and 11 bases separated the two germline ends. CDR3 length: 15 residues. Germline V CDR1 and CDR2: MDHEN, SYDVKM. CDR3 coding DNA: TGTGCCAGCAGTTTCGGGGGAGCGGGCAATCAGCCCCAGCATTTT. This gives the protein CASSFGGAGNQPQHF.

V and J are TRBV6-1 and TRBJ1-1; no firm D call. Germline CDR1 reads MNHNS; CDR2 reads SASEGT. The V end was cut by 6 bases, the J end by 5 bases, with 13 bases between. CDR3 length: 13 amino acids. The CDR3 bases are TGTGCCAGCAGATTAAGCGTCCCGACTGAAGCTTTCTTT. Encoded protein: CASRLSVPTEAFF.